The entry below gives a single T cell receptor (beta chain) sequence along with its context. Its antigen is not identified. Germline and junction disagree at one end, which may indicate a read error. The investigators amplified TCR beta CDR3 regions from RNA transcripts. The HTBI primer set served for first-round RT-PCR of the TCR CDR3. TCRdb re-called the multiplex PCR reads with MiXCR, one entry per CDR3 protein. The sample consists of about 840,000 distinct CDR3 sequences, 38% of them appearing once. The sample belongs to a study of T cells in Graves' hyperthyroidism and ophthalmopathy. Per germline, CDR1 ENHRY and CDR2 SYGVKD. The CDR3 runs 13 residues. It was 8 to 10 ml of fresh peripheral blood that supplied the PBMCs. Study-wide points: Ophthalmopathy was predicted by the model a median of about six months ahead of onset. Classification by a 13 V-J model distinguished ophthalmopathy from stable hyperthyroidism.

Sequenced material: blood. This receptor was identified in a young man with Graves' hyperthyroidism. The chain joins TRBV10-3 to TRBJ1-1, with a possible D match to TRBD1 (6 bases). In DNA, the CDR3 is TGTGCCAGCAGTAACACAGGGTTCACTGAAGCTTTCTTT. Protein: CASSNTGFTEAFF.